This T cell receptor (beta chain) appears in the sequencing data of a study of blood T cell repertoires in COVID-19. Study-wide background: Some COVID-19 samples were acute and others convalescent; all came from the United States, Italy and Spain. Sources were T cells, B-cell-depleted T cells, or PBMCs; the material itself was cDNA or gDNA.

After removal of 4 bases from V and 6 bases from J, the junction contained 3 bases not matched to a gene. The CDR3 has 14 amino acids. Germline values: CDR1 KGHSH, CDR2 LQKENI. In the study's own analysis: Cell counts per sample came from amplifying reference gene primers. The protocol was immunoSEQ multiplex PCR, while the TCRdb copy is restricted to in-frame clones and leaves out a portion. The V and J calls and the clone size are those of that table, but D and trimming were determined from the DNA. The repertoire includes about 70,000 clones, around 80% of them detected once, and 18% sits in the top ten.

Material for sequencing was peripheral blood. This TCR came from a man aged 65-85 years who had recovered from COVID-19. The chain combines TRBV18 with TRBJ2-2; 9 positions match TRBD1. CDR3 sequence reads: CASSRTGDPGELFF. The DNA for the CDR3 is TGTGCCAGCTCACGGACAGGGGACCCCGGGGAGCTGTTTTTT.